The 13 T cell receptor beta chains listed next were all sequenced from one sample in a study of PD-1 blockade in classical Hodgkin lymphoma. Time point in this sample: cycle 4 day 1 (C4D1), after 6 weeks of nivolumab. Exposure to brentuximab vedotin varied, and each patient had relapsed following autologous stem cell transplantation. TCRdb's copy holds only in-frame clones and misses some; the assay was immunoSEQ multiplex PCR. Of 50,000 or so clones in the sample, around 86% were seen once. The sample was peripheral blood mononuclear cells (PBMCs), taken before the fourth cycle of nivolumab. These receptors were obtained from a human donor with classical Hodgkin lymphoma.

The V gene is TRBV6-5, the J gene TRBJ2-6, with D unresolved. The V end lost 5 bases, the J end lost 3 bases, and 8 bases lay between the germline ends. Germline V gives CDR1 MNHEY, CDR2 SVGAGI. This CDR3 has 14 residues. The CDR3 DNA reads as TGTGCCAGCAGTGAAGGTCTTGGGGCCAACGTCCTGACTTTC. Translated: CASSEGLGANVLTF.

The rearrangement joins TRBV5-1 to TRBJ2-3; 7 nucleotides line up with TRBD1. Germline lookup yields CDR1 SGHRS and CDR2 YFSETQ. J was trimmed by 6 bases and V by 0 bases; bases with no gene match: 7. The CDR3 length is 15 residues. This CDR3 is CASSLASTGRDTQYF. The CDR3 DNA is TGCGCCAGCAGCTTGGCCTCGACAGGGCGGGATACGCAGTATTTT.

V gene TRBV2 combines with J gene TRBJ2-3; 13 bases match TRBD2. CDR1 is SNHLY, CDR2 FYNNEI, per germline. V lost 2 bases, J lost 1 base, and 3 bases stayed unmatched. This CDR3 has 17 residues. The CDR3 loop is CASSEPGTSGGTDTQYF. CDR3 DNA sequence: TGTGCCAGCAGTGAACCGGGGACTAGCGGGGGCACAGATACGCAGTATTTT.

This chain connects TRBV19 to TRBJ2-3; tentatively, D is TRBD1 (6 bases). This CDR3 region has 17 residues. Germline V gene data show CDR1 as LNHDA and CDR2 as SQIVND (reference sequence). Trimming pared 3 bases from V and 1 base from J, leaving 17 bases between. CDR3 in DNA: TGTGCCAGTAGTATCGAATCCCACAGGGCCCGCACAGATACGCAGTATTTT. Translation: CASSIESHRARTDTQYF.

The chain recombines TRBV10-2 with TRBJ2-7, with 12 positions matching TRBD2. The CDR3 is 15 amino acids. Unmatched junction bases numbered 3, after V lost 6 bases and J lost 0 bases. CDR1 is WSHSY, CDR2 SAAADI, per germline. The CDR3 sequence is CASSGLAGTSYEQYF. The CDR3 DNA sequence: TGCGCCAGCAGCGGACTAGCGGGGACCTCCTACGAGCAGTACTTC.

V gene TRBV5-1 combines with J gene TRBJ2-7; 12 nucleotides align to TRBD2. Trimming removed 1 base from V and 5 bases from J; junction bases left unmatched: 7. Germline V gives CDR1 SGHRS, CDR2 YFSETQ. CDR3 length equals 16 residues. The chain's CDR3 is CASSLRPSGGADEQYF. The CDR3 nucleotides are TGCGCCAGCAGCTTGAGGCCTAGCGGGGGGGCCGACGAGCAGTACTTC.

The chain carries TRBV9 and TRBJ2-7; D not resolved. The CDR3 consists of 14 residues. Per germline, CDR1 SGDLS and CDR2 YYNGEE. V was shortened by 0 bases and J by 3 bases, with 10 bases between the two germline ends. CDR3 in DNA: TGTGCCAGCAGCGTAGCTACCTTGGGCTACGAGCAGTACTTC. Its protein product is CASSVATLGYEQYF.

The chain has TRBV5-1 and TRBJ2-3; TRBD1 might be the D (5 bases). Per the germline V gene, CDR1 is SGHRS and CDR2 is YFSETQ. This CDR3 is built from 16 residues. Trimming took off 0 bases at V and 6 bases at J, with 17 bases between the two ends. The CDR3 nucleotides are TGCGCCAGCAGCTTGGAGGTAGTTCCAGGGTCTGATACGCAGTATTTT. Translated: CASSLEVVPGSDTQYF.

The chain employs TRBV18 and TRBJ1-2; 8 bases align to TRBD1. Per the germline V gene, CDR1 is KGHSH and CDR2 is LQKENI. This CDR3 contains 12 residues. With 4 bases clipped from V and 6 bases from J, the junction kept 1 base outside the gene matches. For the CDR3, the DNA is TGTGCCAGCTCACTGGGACAGGATGGCTACACCTTC. As protein: CASSLGQDGYTF.

The chain couples TRBV20-1 to TRBJ1-6; D remains unclear. The V end lost 3 bases, the J end lost 7 bases, and 4 bases lay between the germline ends. This CDR3 contains 11 residues. Germline lookup yields CDR1 DFQATT and CDR2 SNEGSKA (reference sequence). The DNA for the CDR3 is TGCAGTGCTAGGGCGAATTCACCCCTCCACTTT. It codes for CSARANSPLHF.

The gene calls are TRBV6-6 and TRBJ1-5; TRBD1 aligns across 10 bases. The CDR3 totals 15 residues. Trimming cost V 6 bases and J 6 bases; bases outside gene matches: 8. The germline V gene encodes CDR1 MNHNY and CDR2 SVGAGI (reference sequence). CDR3 in DNA: TGTGCCAGCAGGTCGACAGGGGGCGGCGGTCAGCCCCAGCATTTT. As protein: CASRSTGGGGQPQHF.

The chain recombines TRBV28 with TRBJ2-5; 10 bases align to TRBD2. Germline assignment: CDR1 MDHEN and CDR2 SYDVKM. The CDR3 loop spans 16 amino acids. V was pared by 11 bases and J by 3 bases, with 15 bases of the junction left unmatched. CDR3 nucleotide sequence: TGTGCCTTCCTCCATAGCGGGGGGATTCAGAAAGAGACCCAGTACTTC. This encodes CAFLHSGGIQKETQYF.

This CDR3 reads CASSQAVGGRGEKLFF. CDR3 in DNA: TGCGCCAGCAGCCAAGCGGTTGGGGGTAGGGGTGAAAAACTGTTTTTT. The V gene is TRBV4-3, the J gene TRBJ1-4; a possible D gene is TRBD1 (5 bases). CDR3 length equals 16 residues. CDR1 is LGHNA, CDR2 YSLEER, per germline. Between the trimmed V and J ends, which lost 1 base and 7 bases, there was a span of 16 bases.